This TCR beta chain derives from a study of T-cell reconstitution after alpha-beta-depleted transplantation in children. As concerns this clonotype: Its specificity is not known.

Unique molecular identifiers were incorporated into the prepared TCRbeta library. One entry per CDR3 protein, called by TCRdb with MiXCR from the PCR reads. The sample yields 200,000 to 250,000 distinct CDR3 sequences, roughly 7% seen once. Notes on the study in general: Diversity and T-cell counts at one year after transplant derived mostly from new T cells. Several hundred expanded graft clones reportedly supplied alpha-beta T cells about two months after transplant.

Looked up from germline, CDR1 is MNHEY and CDR2 is SVGEGT. This CDR3 spans 14 amino acids. J was trimmed by 6 bases and V by 4 bases; bases with no gene match: 3. This chain links TRBV6-2 or TRBV6-3 with TRBJ2-2; 9 nucleotides agree with TRBD1. Material: PBMCs, obtained before TCRalphabeta/CD19-depleted stem cell transplant. This TCR derives from a boy aged 2-9 years with acute lymphoblastic leukemia, due to receive a stem cell transplant. The CDR3 sequence is CASSSGTGPGELFF. CDR3 bases: TGTGCCAGCAGTTCCGGGACAGGGCCCGGGGAGCTGTTTTTT.